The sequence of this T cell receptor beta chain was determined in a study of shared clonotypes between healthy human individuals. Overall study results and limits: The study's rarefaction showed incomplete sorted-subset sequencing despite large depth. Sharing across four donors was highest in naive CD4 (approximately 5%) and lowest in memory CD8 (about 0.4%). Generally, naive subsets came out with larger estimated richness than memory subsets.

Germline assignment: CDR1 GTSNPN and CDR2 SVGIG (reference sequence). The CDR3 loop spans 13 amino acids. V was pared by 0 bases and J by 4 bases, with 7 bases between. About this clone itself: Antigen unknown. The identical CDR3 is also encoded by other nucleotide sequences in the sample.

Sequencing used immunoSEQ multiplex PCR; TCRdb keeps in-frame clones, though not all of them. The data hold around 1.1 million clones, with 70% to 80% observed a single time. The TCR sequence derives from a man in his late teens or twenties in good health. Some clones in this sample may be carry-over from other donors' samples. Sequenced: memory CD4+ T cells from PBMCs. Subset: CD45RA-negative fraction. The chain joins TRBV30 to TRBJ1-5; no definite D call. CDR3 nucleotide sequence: TGTGCCTGGAGTGTACGGCTAAATCAGCCCCAGCATTTT. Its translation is CAWSVRLNQPQHF.